The 24 T cell receptor beta chains listed next were all sequenced from one sample in a study of T cell clusters in autoimmune cytopenias. TRB was amplified from about 260 ng of peripheral blood genomic DNA per sample. TRB rearrangements were amplified by touch-down multiplex PCR with mixed TRB-A/B primers. TCRdb reprocessed the multiplex PCR reads, with one entry per CDR3 protein and no DNA. The sample table sets out about 6,000 distinct CDR3 sequences. Sequencing input: peripheral blood. These receptors all stem from a human donor with an autoimmune cytopenia or autoimmune hepatitis (not recorded which).

Measured by frequency, this clonotype is medium-sized (0.01 to 0.1%). V usage is TRBV11-3 and J usage is TRBJ2-1. The CDR3 is 11 amino acids. Germline loops: CDR1 SGHNT, CDR2 YENEEA. The CDR3 sequence is CASSLGNEQFF.

V is TRBV12-3 or TRBV12-4 and J is TRBJ2-3; TCRdb selects TRBD2, and the lack of DNA leaves this call unchecked. CDR3 size: 16 residues. CDR3 amino acids: CASSFSLASSTDTQYF.

This sequence joins TRBV19 and TRBJ2-3; TCRdb outputs TRBD1, but without DNA this stays unchecked. Germline CDR1 is LNHDA and CDR2 is SQIVND (reference sequence). This CDR3 contains 16 residues. CDR3 region: CASSRPTLGRTDTQYF.

Judged by frequency, this clonotype is medium-sized (0.01 to 0.1%). V usage is TRBV6-5 and J usage is TRBJ1-6. The CDR3 loop spans 13 amino acids. Germline CDR1 MNHEY, CDR2 SVGAGI. The CDR3 sequence is CASSSYKHSPLHF.

By frequency, this clonotype registers medium-sized (0.01 to 0.1%). The chain is built from TRBV30 and TRBJ2-7; with no DNA, the TCRdb D assignment of TRBD1 cannot be verified. CDR1 is GTSNPN and CDR2 is SVGIG in the germline V gene (reference sequence). This CDR3 has 12 amino acids. CDR3 in amino acids: CAWRPRRYEQYF.

The V and J genes are TRBV5-4 and TRBJ1-1. There are 13 residues in the CDR3. Per the germline V gene, CDR1 is SGHNT and CDR2 is YYREEE (reference sequence). CDR3 residues: CASSLWGNTEAFF.

Its frequency marks this clonotype as medium-sized. The V call is TRBV19, the J call TRBJ1-2; TCRdb picks TRBD1, but there is no DNA to check that call. CDR3 length equals 13 residues. The germline V gene encodes CDR1 LNHDA and CDR2 SQIVND (reference sequence). The CDR3 reads CASARDLNYGYTF.

This clonotype registers medium-sized by frequency. The chain carries TRBV13 and TRBJ1-6; TCRdb's D gene call, TRBD1, goes unchecked for lack of DNA. The CDR3 loop spans 14 amino acids. Per germline, CDR1 PRHDT and CDR2 FYEKMQ (reference sequence). CDR3 sequence: CASSSRVKNSPLHF.

This clonotype is called medium-sized (0.01 to 0.1%) based on its frequency. V gene TRBV19 combines with J gene TRBJ1-5; TCRdb lists TRBD1, though no DNA is available to test this call. CDR3 length: 15 residues. In germline, CDR1 is LNHDA, CDR2 SQIVND (reference sequence). CDR3 sequence: CASSTQGLGNQPQHF.

The V and J genes are TRBV11-3 and TRBJ2-5; TCRdb's D call, TRBD1, is unchecked because there is no DNA. There are 14 residues in the CDR3. Germline V gene sequence: CDR1 SGHNT, CDR2 YENEEA. The CDR3 sequence: CASSLWGAGETQYF.

V gene TRBV20-1 combines with J gene TRBJ2-7. Germline V gene sequence: CDR1 DFQATT, CDR2 SNEGSKA (reference sequence). This CDR3 has 13 amino acids. The CDR3 region is CSARDLSTYEQYF.

In terms of frequency, this clonotype is medium-sized. The chain links TRBV29-1 to TRBJ2-7; the TCRdb call, TRBD1, lacks DNA for checking. The germline CDR1 and CDR2 sequences are SQVTM and ANQGSEA. CDR3 length equals 13 residues. This CDR3 reads CSVEPGGSYEQYF.

CDR3 in amino acids: CASSPSLARSTDTQYF. The rearrangement joins TRBV14 to TRBJ2-3. The CDR3 contains 16 residues. Per the germline V gene, CDR1 is SGHDN and CDR2 is FVKESK.

The genes are TRBV27 and TRBJ2-7; as DNA is missing, the TRBD1 call by TCRdb cannot be tested. Germline CDR1 MNHEY, CDR2 SMNVEV (reference sequence). This CDR3 region has 13 residues. Here the CDR3 reads CASSLGDNYEQYF.

The rearrangement joins TRBV29-1 to TRBJ1-5; lacking DNA, the TRBD1 call made by TCRdb goes unchecked. Germline loops: CDR1 SQVTM, CDR2 ANQGSEA. This CDR3 is 16 amino acids long. CDR3 amino acids: CSVEGGRDRHDQPQHF. Using reference TRBV29-1 and TRBJ1-5 for the parts outside the CDR3, the full variable domain is SAVISQKPSRDICQRGTSLTIQCQVDSQVTMMFWYRQQPGQSLTLIATANQGSEATYESGFVIDKFPISRPNLTFSTLTVSNMSPEDSSIYLCSVEGGRDRHDQPQHFGDGTRLSIL.

Its frequency marks this clonotype as medium-sized. The J gene is TRBJ2-2, the V gene TRBV6-5. Per germline, CDR1 MNHEY and CDR2 SVGAGI. This CDR3 spans 12 amino acids. The CDR3 sequence: CASSLRTGELFF.

This clonotype is deemed medium-sized (0.01 to 0.1%) by its frequency. J is TRBJ2-3 and V is TRBV19; the D gene TCRdb calls, TRBD2, cannot be checked with no DNA. The CDR3 is 14 residues long. Germline values: CDR1 LNHDA, CDR2 SQIVND (reference sequence). CDR3: CASRPSGGTDTQYF.

This chain uses TRBV27 with TRBJ2-7; TCRdb proposes TRBD1, but this gene call is untestable without DNA. The germline V gene has CDR1 MNHEY and CDR2 SMNVEV (reference sequence). This CDR3 comprises 13 residues. The CDR3 reads CASSFSRVGEQYF.

The CDR3 is CASSLVRGIGETQYF. The chain is built from TRBV7-6 and TRBJ2-5; the TRBD1 assignment by TCRdb is unverifiable without DNA. CDR1 is SGHVS, CDR2 FNYEAQ, per germline. The CDR3 loop spans 15 amino acids.

According to its frequency, this clonotype is medium-sized. The CDR3 loop is CASTPYTEAFF. The chain links TRBV27 to TRBJ1-1; TCRdb designates TRBD1, a call that cannot be tested without DNA. The CDR3 is made up of 11 amino acids. The germline CDR1 and CDR2 sequences are MNHEY and SMNVEV (reference sequence).

The J gene is TRBJ1-1, the V gene TRBV6-1; TCRdb's D call, TRBD1, is unchecked because there is no DNA. Germline CDR1 is MNHNS and CDR2 is SASEGT. The CDR3 is 15 residues long. CDR3 loop: CASSEVGGQGFEAFF.

The chain carries TRBV10-3 and TRBJ1-2. Germline CDR1 reads ENHRY; CDR2 reads SYGVKD. CDR3 length equals 14 residues. CDR3 loop: CAISALGGDYGYTF.

This chain links TRBV20-1 with TRBJ1-5; the TCRdb call, TRBD1, lacks DNA for checking. CDR3 length equals 12 residues. Looked up from germline, CDR1 is DFQATT and CDR2 is SNEGSKA (reference sequence). The CDR3 spells CSASDRDQPQHF.

This chain uses TRBV6-4 with TRBJ2-1; as DNA is missing, the TRBD2 call by TCRdb cannot be tested. Per germline, CDR1 MRHNA and CDR2 SNTAGT. The CDR3 is 12 residues long. The CDR3 spells CASSEGTADKFF.